The 30 T cell receptor beta chains presented below share a single source sample, sequenced in a study of Ad26.COV2.S vaccination and SARS-CoV-2 variants. Treatment of the sample: 19 received Ad26.COV2.S at low or high dose, single or two shots; about five received placebo; per-sample allocation not given. Sampling happened 63 days after the first vaccine or placebo injection. Profiled with immunoSEQ multiplex PCR; TCRdb holds only in-frame clones, not every one. The data contain 290,000 or so clones, about 87% of them singletons. This material consisted of peripheral blood, taken in a trial of Ad26.COV2.S vaccine versus placebo. The receptor source for this set is a person between 18 and 59 years old who received the Ad26.COV2.S COVID-19 vaccine or a placebo.

The chain couples TRBV7-8 to TRBJ2-5; D gene ambiguous. The CDR3 has 13 amino acids. CDR1 is SGHVS and CDR2 is FQNEAQ in the germline V gene. V lost 3 bases and J lost 5, with 10 bases in between. This CDR3 is CASSFGVGETQYF. In nucleotides, the CDR3 is TGTGCCAGCAGCTTCGGCGTAGGGGAGACCCAGTACTTC.

This chain joins TRBV11-1 and TRBJ2-3; 7 bases line up with TRBD2. V dropped 4 bases and J dropped 3; count of bases not matched to a gene: 10. Germline loops: CDR1 SGHAT, CDR2 FQDESV (reference sequence). The CDR3 has 16 residues. The CDR3: CASSWAASGPTDTQYF. In DNA form, the CDR3 reads TGTGCCAGCAGCTGGGCAGCTAGCGGACCAACAGATACGCAGTATTTT.

The chain couples TRBV29-1 to TRBJ1-2; D not resolved. Germline V gene data show CDR1 as SQVTM and CDR2 as ANQGSEA. Trimming took off 0 bases at V and 8 bases at J, with 13 bases between the two ends. The CDR3 extends over 13 amino acids. In nucleotides, the CDR3 is TGCAGCGTTGAAGATGGAGGTGAGGTGGGCTACACCTTC. Encoded protein: CSVEDGGEVGYTF. Full variable domain (missing parts from reference TRBV29-1 and TRBJ1-2): SAVISQKPSRDICQRGTSLTIQCQVDSQVTMMFWYRQQPGQSLTLIATANQGSEATYESGFVIDKFPISRPNLTFSTLTVSNMSPEDSSIYLCSVEDGGEVGYTFGSGTRLTVV.

The chain has TRBV4-1 and TRBJ2-7; TRBD2 matches at 7 bases. This CDR3 has 16 residues. Germline trimming cut 1 base from V and 2 bases from J; bases unmatched to any gene: 8. CDR1 is MGHRA, CDR2 YSYEKL, per germline. The CDR3 DNA reads TGCGCCAGCAGCCAAGGAGGGCTAGCGGACACCTACGAGCAGTACTTC. It codes for CASSQGGLADTYEQYF.

The genes are TRBV7-2 and TRBJ1-4; D gene ambiguous. The CDR3 spans 13 residues. V shed 8 bases and J shed 4 bases, with 11 bases lying between them. CDR1 SGHTA and CDR2 FQGNSA come from the germline V gene. CDR3 protein: CASSRRFNEKLFF. CDR3 sequence (DNA): TGTGCCAGCTCTCGACGGTTTAATGAAAAACTGTTTTTT.

The chain uses TRBV5-6 and TRBJ1-1; 8 nucleotides agree with TRBD1. From germline, CDR1 is SGHDT and CDR2 YYEEEE. V gave up 1 base and J gave up 3 bases; unmatched junction bases: 2. The CDR3 runs to 14 residues. The CDR3 DNA is TGTGCCAGCAGCTTGCCGGACAGGGACACTGAAGCTTTCTTT. Translating gives CASSLPDRDTEAFF.

The chain employs TRBV15 and TRBJ2-3, with 7 bases identical to TRBD2. The J segment lost 7 bases and the V segment lost 1 base, leaving 5 bases of the junction unmatched. Germline CDR1 LNHNV, CDR2 YYDKDF (reference sequence). The CDR3 runs 14 residues. The CDR3 sequence: CATSRGLAGNTQYF. CDR3 nucleotides: TGTGCCACCAGCAGAGGACTAGCAGGGAATACGCAGTATTTT.

V usage is TRBV19 and J usage is TRBJ1-2, with D hard to call. V was cut by 7 bases and J by 0 bases, with 15 bases left in between. Germline values: CDR1 LNHDA, CDR2 SQIVND (reference sequence). The CDR3 spans 15 residues. CDR3 bases: TGTGCCAGTAACCCTGGGAGTCGAGCTAACTATGGCTACACCTTC. Translated, it gives CASNPGSRANYGYTF. Full variable domain (rest looked up from reference TRBV19 and TRBJ1-2): DGGITQSPKYLFRKEGQNVTLSCEQNLNHDAMYWYRQDPGQGLRLIYYSQIVNDFQKGDIAEGYSVSREKKESFPLTVTSAQKNPTAFYLCASNPGSRANYGYTFGSGTRLTVV.

The rearrangement links TRBV6-5 to TRBJ1-3; unclear D gene. The CDR3 totals 16 residues. The V and J ends lost 4 bases and 0 bases respectively, with 13 bases between them. Germline V gene data show CDR1 as MNHEY and CDR2 as SVGAGI. This chain's CDR3 is CASSFGGAHSGNTIYF. CDR3 bases: TGTGCCAGCAGTTTCGGAGGCGCCCACTCTGGAAACACCATATATTTT.

This rearrangement joins TRBV6-5 to TRBJ2-5; D uncertain. CDR3 size: 12 residues. The V gene's germline CDR1 is MNHEY and CDR2 SVGAGI. Trimming pared 0 bases from V and 3 bases from J, leaving 2 bases between. CDR3 region: CASSYSKETQYF. CDR3 nucleotide sequence: TGTGCCAGCAGTTACTCAAAAGAGACCCAGTACTTC.

The chain couples TRBV6-1 to TRBJ1-5; D is unclear. Trimming removed 2 bases from V and 6 bases from J, with 8 bases in between. The CDR3 is 13 residues long. Looked up from germline, CDR1 is MNHNS and CDR2 is SASEGT. CDR3 bases: TGTGCCAGCAGTGAAATGGGAGGTCAGCCCCAGCATTTT. Residues: CASSEMGGQPQHF.

The chain recombines TRBV9 with TRBJ2-1, with a tentative D call TRBD1 (6 bases). The V gene lost 0 bases and the J gene lost 9 bases, with 16 bases spanning the gap. The length of the CDR3 is 15 residues. Germline-derived CDR1 and CDR2 are SGDLS and YYNGEE. CDR3 in DNA: TGTGCCAGCAGCGTAGCTTCGGGTGGGGACACTGAGCAGTTCTTC. This sequence encodes CASSVASGGDTEQFF. Filled out from reference TRBV9 and TRBJ2-1, the complete variable domain reads DSGVTQTPKHLITATGQRVTLRCSPRSGDLSVYWYQQSLDQGLQFLIQYYNGEERAKGNILERFSAQQFPDLHSELNLSSLELGDSALYFCASSVASGGDTEQFFGPGTRLTVL.

The chain joins TRBV18 to TRBJ1-3; no clear D gene. This CDR3 region has 14 residues. CDR1 is KGHSH, CDR2 LQKENI, per germline. The V end was cut by 0 bases, the J end by 6 bases, with 9 bases between. The CDR3 DNA follows: TGTGCCAGCTCACCACCAGGGAAACAAAACACCATATATTTT. Residues: CASSPPGKQNTIYF.

The chain is built from TRBV7-7 and TRBJ2-1, with D unclear. V shed 5 bases and J shed 5 bases, with 10 bases lying between them. This CDR3 is built from 13 residues. Germline-derived CDR1 and CDR2 are SSHAT and FNYEAQ (reference sequence). The CDR3 sequence is CASSQAGNNEQFF. The CDR3 nucleotides are TGTGCCAGCAGCCAGGCCGGAAACAATGAGCAGTTCTTC.

The J gene is TRBJ1-2, the V gene TRBV12-3 or TRBV12-4; D gene unclear. V lost 6 bases, J lost 8 bases, and 10 bases lay in between. This CDR3 has 11 residues. CDR3 sequence: CASSRLGGYTF. In DNA form, the CDR3 reads TGTGCCAGCAGCCGCCTTGGGGGCTACACCTTC.

V and J are TRBV30 and TRBJ1-2; weak D call: TRBD1 (6 bases). Looked up from germline, CDR1 is GTSNPN and CDR2 is SVGIG (reference sequence). The CDR3 extends over 12 amino acids. The germline V and J ends were trimmed by 7 bases and 4 bases, with 13 bases remaining between them. The CDR3 DNA follows: TGTGCCTCCCCAGGGGTTGGCTATGGCTACACCTTC. It encodes CASPGVGYGYTF.

The chain joins TRBV11-2 to TRBJ2-1, with 8 positions matching TRBD1. CDR1 and CDR2 from the germline V gene are SGHAT and FQNNGV. J lost 1 base, V lost 5 bases, and 7 bases had no gene match. The CDR3 extends over 16 amino acids. The CDR3 protein is CASSPYRGESYNEQFF. CDR3 in DNA: TGTGCCAGCAGCCCTTACAGGGGGGAGTCCTACAATGAGCAGTTCTTC. The variable domain in full, completed from reference TRBV11-2 and TRBJ2-1, reads EAGVAQSPRYKIIEKRQSVAFWCNPISGHATLYWYQQILGQGPKLLIQFQNNGVVDDSQLPKDRFSAERLKGVDSTLKIQPAKLEDSAVYLCASSPYRGESYNEQFFGPGTRLTVL.

The chain combines TRBV18 with TRBJ2-7; D gene uncertain. Trimming left V 8 bases short and J 2 bases short, with 16 bases between. The CDR3 consists of 14 residues. Germline V gene sequence: CDR1 KGHSH, CDR2 LQKENI. CDR3 sequence (DNA): TGTGCCAGCCAATCCGGTTCAGGTACCTACGAGCAGTACTTC. It encodes CASQSGSGTYEQYF.

V gene TRBV7-2 combines with J gene TRBJ2-1; D uncertain. The germline V gene encodes CDR1 SGHTA and CDR2 FQGNSA. Between the trimmed V and J ends, which lost 5 bases and 5 bases, there was a span of 16 bases. The CDR3 spans 15 residues. CDR3 coding DNA: TGTGCCAGCAGCGGCCAAGCCCAGTCTGACAATGAGCAGTTCTTC. Residues: CASSGQAQSDNEQFF.

The rearrangement joins TRBV4-1 to TRBJ1-1, with D possibly TRBD1 on 5 matching bases. The CDR3 covers 15 residues. Germline values: CDR1 MGHRA, CDR2 YSYEKL. Trimming stripped 2 bases from V and 7 bases from J, with 17 bases between. CDR3 coding DNA: TGCGCCAGCAGCCAAACCGGGCTCGCCGGGGGTGAAGCTTTCTTT. As protein: CASSQTGLAGGEAFF.

The chain couples TRBV2 to TRBJ1-2; TRBD1 agrees at 7 bases. The J segment lost 7 bases and the V segment lost 8 bases, leaving 7 bases of the junction unmatched. Germline V gives CDR1 SNHLY, CDR2 FYNNEI. CDR3 size: 12 residues. CDR3 residues: CASRGTGVGYTF. The CDR3 DNA reads TGTGCCAGCCGTGGCACAGGGGTTGGCTACACCTTC.

This chain links TRBV11-2 with TRBJ2-1; D might be TRBD2 (7 bases). V shed 4 bases and J shed 1 base, with 11 bases lying between them. The CDR3 contains 15 residues. Germline lookup yields CDR1 SGHAT and CDR2 FQNNGV. CDR3 sequence reads: CASSSGGLSYNEQFF. The CDR3 DNA is TGTGCCAGCAGCTCCGGGGGGCTGTCCTACAATGAGCAGTTCTTC. The variable domain in full, with the rest retrieved from reference TRBV11-2 and TRBJ2-1, is EAGVAQSPRYKIIEKRQSVAFWCNPISGHATLYWYQQILGQGPKLLIQFQNNGVVDDSQLPKDRFSAERLKGVDSTLKIQPAKLEDSAVYLCASSSGGLSYNEQFFGPGTRLTVL.

DNA for the CDR3: TGTGCCTGGAGTACCCAGGGACAGGGGAATGGCTACACCTTC. Translation gives CAWSTQGQGNGYTF. This chain uses TRBV30 with TRBJ1-2, with TRBD1 identical over 10 bases. Germline assignment: CDR1 GTSNPN and CDR2 SVGIG (reference sequence). CDR3 size: 14 residues. J gave up 6 bases and V 2 bases, and 6 bases lay outside the gene matches.

The chain carries TRBV12-3 or TRBV12-4 and TRBJ1-1, with 8 bases fitting TRBD1. The CDR3 loop spans 13 amino acids. The junction had 4 bases not matched to a gene; V was cut back by 5 bases and J by 5 bases. The CDR3 bases are TGTGCCAGCAGTGCGACAGGGGCGACTGAAGCTTTCTTT. This encodes CASSATGATEAFF.

J is TRBJ1-5 and V is TRBV4-1, with D possibly being TRBD1 (6 bases). The CDR3 loop spans 17 amino acids. Trimming left V 1 base short and J 2 bases short, with 15 bases between. Germline CDR1 is MGHRA and CDR2 is YSYEKL. CDR3 nucleotides: TGCGCCAGCAGCCAAGTTCCCGTTTCAGGGGGCAATCAGCCCCAGCATTTT. It is translated as CASSQVPVSGGNQPQHF.

This clone is a singleton in its sample. Written as DNA, the CDR3 is TGTGCCAGCAAGACAGGGTCTAGCACAGATACGCAGTATTTT. Translated, it gives CASKTGSSTDTQYF. V is TRBV7-9 and J is TRBJ2-3; 7 positions match TRBD1. The CDR3 covers 14 residues. Germline V gives CDR1 SEHNR, CDR2 FQNEAQ (reference sequence). V was clipped by 7 bases and J by 0 bases; unmatched bases: 4.

The CDR3 sequence: CAIGRDRGVTGELFF. The CDR3 nucleotides read TGTGCCATCGGCCGGGACAGGGGGGTTACCGGGGAGCTGTTTTTT. The V gene is TRBV10-3, the J gene TRBJ2-2; 11 bases map to TRBD1. The length of the CDR3 is 15 residues. Losses at the gene ends were 8 bases for V and 5 bases for J; bases not matched to a gene: 7. Germline-derived CDR1 and CDR2 are ENHRY and SYGVKD.

The V gene is TRBV18, the J gene TRBJ2-5; 12 bases align to TRBD1. This CDR3 contains 16 residues. CDR1 is KGHSH and CDR2 is LQKENI in the germline V gene. V was pared by 3 bases and J by 3 bases, with 5 bases of the junction left unmatched. The CDR3 bases are TGTGCCAGCTCACCGGGACAGGGGGCGACAGAAGAGACCCAGTACTTC. It translates to CASSPGQGATEETQYF.

CDR3 DNA sequence: TGCGCCAGCAGCTTGGTCGGGCATTATGGCTCCTACAATGAGCAGTTCTTC. Protein: CASSLVGHYGSYNEQFF. The genes are TRBV5-1 and TRBJ2-1; D not resolved. V lost 0 bases and J 0 bases, leaving 13 bases between the germline ends. Germline loops: CDR1 SGHRS, CDR2 YFSETQ. CDR3 length: 17 amino acids. The whole variable domain, filled in from reference TRBV5-1 and TRBJ2-1, reads KAGVTQTPRYLIKTRGQQVTLSCSPISGHRSVSWYQQTPGQGLQFLFEYFSETQRNKGNFPGRFSGRQFSNSRSEMNVSTLELGDSALYLCASSLVGHYGSYNEQFFGPGTRLTVL.

Here the CDR3 DNA reads TGTGCCAGTAGTATGCGGGGGGGCTCAGACAATGAGCAGTTCTTC. This codes for CASSMRGGSDNEQFF. This rearrangement joins TRBV19 to TRBJ2-1, with 9 nucleotides matching TRBD2. V trimming: 3 bases; J trimming: 5 bases; junction bases outside the gene matches: 5. This CDR3 has 15 residues. Germline loops: CDR1 LNHDA, CDR2 SQIVND (reference sequence).